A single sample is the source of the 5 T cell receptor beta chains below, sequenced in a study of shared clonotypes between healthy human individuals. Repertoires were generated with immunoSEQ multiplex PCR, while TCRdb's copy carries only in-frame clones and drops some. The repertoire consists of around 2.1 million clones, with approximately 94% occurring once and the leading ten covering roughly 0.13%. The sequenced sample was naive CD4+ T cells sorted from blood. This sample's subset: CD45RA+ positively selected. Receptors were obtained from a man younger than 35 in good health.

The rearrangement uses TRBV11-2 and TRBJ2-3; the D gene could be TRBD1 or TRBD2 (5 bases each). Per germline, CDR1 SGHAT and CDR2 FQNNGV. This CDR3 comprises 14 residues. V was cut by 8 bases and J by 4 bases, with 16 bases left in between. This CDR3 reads CASRWDQPPDTQYF. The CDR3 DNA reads TGTGCCAGCCGCTGGGACCAGCCCCCAGATACGCAGTATTTT.

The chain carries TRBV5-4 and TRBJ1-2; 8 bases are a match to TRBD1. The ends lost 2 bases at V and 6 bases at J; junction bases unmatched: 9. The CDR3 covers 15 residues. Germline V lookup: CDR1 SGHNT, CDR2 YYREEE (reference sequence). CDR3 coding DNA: TGTGCCAGCAGCTTCGGACAGGGAGTATTCGATGGCTACACCTTC. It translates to CASSFGQGVFDGYTF.

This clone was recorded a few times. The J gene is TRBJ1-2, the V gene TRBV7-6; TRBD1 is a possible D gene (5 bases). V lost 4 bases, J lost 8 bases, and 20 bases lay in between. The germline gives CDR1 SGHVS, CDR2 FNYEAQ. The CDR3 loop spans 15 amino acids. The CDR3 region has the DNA TGTGCCAGCAGCTCCGCTATCCAGGGAGGAGGGGGCTACACCTTC. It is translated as CASSSAIQGGGGYTF.

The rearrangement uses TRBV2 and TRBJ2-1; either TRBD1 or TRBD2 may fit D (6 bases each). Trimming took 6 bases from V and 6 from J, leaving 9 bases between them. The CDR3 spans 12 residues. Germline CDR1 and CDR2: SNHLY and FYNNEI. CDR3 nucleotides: TGTGCCAGCAGAGGGGGGACCAATGAGCAGTTCTTC. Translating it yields CASRGGTNEQFF.

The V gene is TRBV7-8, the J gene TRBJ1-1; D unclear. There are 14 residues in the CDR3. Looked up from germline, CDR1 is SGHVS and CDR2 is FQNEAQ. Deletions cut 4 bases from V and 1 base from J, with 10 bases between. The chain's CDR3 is CASSSRRGNTEAFF. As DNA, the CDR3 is TGTGCCAGCAGCTCCCGGCGCGGGAACACTGAAGCTTTCTTT.